Sequencing of this T cell receptor (beta chain) was carried out in a study of blood T cell repertoires in COVID-19. The germline CDR1 and CDR2 sequences are MGHRA and YSYEKL. V lost 2 bases and J lost 8, with 24 bases in between. This CDR3 is built from 17 residues. TCRdb keeps only in-frame clones here, not all; method: immunoSEQ multiplex PCR. The repertoire holds 200,000 to 250,000 clones, with around 88% as singletons. A few counts support this clone. Donors were grouped by their self-reported clinical history. The gene calls are TRBV4-1 and TRBJ1-2, with a weak D call TRBD1 (5 bases). This TCR derives from a woman in her twenties or thirties who had recovered from COVID-19. Sequencing was performed on PBMCs or T cells enriched from blood (not recorded which). The CDR3 DNA is TGCGCCAGCAGCCAATCGCCCTCCGACAGTGCCCGTTACGGCTACACCTTC. Its protein is CASSQSPSDSARYGYTF.